This is a list of T cell receptor beta chains from one sample in a study of blood T cell repertoires in COVID-19. Clones were read by immunoSEQ multiplex PCR, and TCRdb kept only the in-frame ones, dropping some. The data show approximately 120,000 clones, with about 81% seen just once and approximately 17% held by the top ten. The sequencing sample was made of peripheral blood. Source of these receptors: a man aged 25-40 years with COVID-19, enrolled during active disease. The CDR3 runs from the conserved cysteine through the conserved F or W. Fields, in order: J gene, V gene, clone size, D gene, CDR3 protein, CDR3 DNA. A D gene is named only where the DNA matches it firmly. Size values are once, few and many counts, or a class for expanded clones, and some rows have none.

TRBJ2-5	TRBV11-3	few	NA	CASSFPDGKETQYF	TGTGCCAGCAGCTTTCCCGACGGGAAAGAGACCCAGTACTTC
TRBJ1-2	TRBV29-1	NA	TRBD1	CSVVDRAGVGYTF	TGCAGCGTTGTAGACAGGGCGGGAGTTGGCTACACCTTC
TRBJ1-6	TRBV5-6	NA	NA	CASSLVRNSPLHF	TGTGCCAGCAGCTTGGTGCGTAATTCACCCCTCCACTTT
TRBJ2-7	TRBV6-5	NA	NA	CASSSPMRASYEQYF	TGTGCCAGCAGTTCACCCATGAGGGCCTCCTACGAGCAGTACTTC
TRBJ1-1	TRBV14	few	TRBD1	CASSALTGKATEAFF	TGTGCCAGCAGCGCGTTGACAGGGAAGGCCACTGAAGCTTTCTTT
TRBJ2-3	TRBV28	NA	TRBD2	CASSLPGLVGPDTQYF	TGTGCCAGCAGTTTACCGGGACTAGTGGGCCCAGATACGCAGTATTTT
TRBJ1-2	TRBV6-4	NA	NA	CASSDSLDSQTRYGYTF	TGTGCCAGCAGTGACTCCCTAGACAGCCAGACTCGCTATGGCTACACCTTC
TRBJ1-2	TRBV28	NA	NA	CASSFRSRFSGYTF	TGTGCCAGCAGTTTTCGTTCCAGGTTTAGTGGCTACACCTTC
TRBJ1-5	TRBV28	NA	TRBD1	CASSSLRGQGANQPQHF	TGTGCCAGCAGTTCCCTACGAGGACAGGGGGCGAATCAGCCCCAGCATTTT
TRBJ2-7	TRBV7-2	NA	TRBD2	CASSLTLTSGTYEQYF	TGTGCCAGCAGCCTTACGTTGACTAGCGGGACCTACGAGCAGTACTTC
TRBJ1-2	TRBV7-2	NA	NA	CASSLRQDYGYTF	TGTGCCAGCAGCTTGAGGCAAGACTATGGCTACACCTTC
TRBJ1-5	TRBV5-3	NA	TRBD1	CARSSTGGEGSNQPQHF	TGTGCCAGAAGCTCCACAGGGGGCGAGGGCAGCAATCAGCCCCAGCATTTT
TRBJ2-7	TRBV19	NA	NA	CASSHFPTGWAEQYF	TGTGCCAGTAGCCACTTCCCCACAGGGTGGGCCGAGCAGTACTTC
TRBJ2-5	TRBV6-2/TRBV6-3	NA	TRBD2	CASSPLAGGPVETQYF	TGTGCCAGCAGCCCACTAGCGGGGGGCCCCGTGGAGACCCAGTACTTC
TRBJ2-7	TRBV30	NA	NA	CAWSAGYEQYF	TGTGCCTGGAGTGCAGGTTACGAGCAGTACTTC
TRBJ2-1	TRBV5-5	NA	TRBD2	CASTGSGGGLNEQFF	TGTGCCAGCACCGGGAGCGGGGGAGGCCTCAATGAGCAGTTCTTC
TRBJ1-5	TRBV10-1	NA	TRBD1	CASSLAVWDRLPYSNQPQHF	TGCGCCAGCAGTCTCGCTGTTTGGGACAGATTACCCTATAGCAATCAGCCCCAGCATTTT
TRBJ1-2	TRBV7-2	NA	NA	CASSLPGGYGYTF	TGTGCCAGCAGCTTACCGGGGGGCTATGGCTACACCTTC
TRBJ2-1	TRBV28	NA	TRBD2	CASSPYRLREGLDEQFF	TGTGCCAGCAGTCCCTATCGGTTGCGGGAGGGGTTGGATGAGCAGTTCTTC
TRBJ1-3	TRBV11-2	NA	TRBD1	CASSPNRGLRNTIYF	TGTGCCAGCAGCCCCAACAGGGGACTTCGAAACACCATATATTTT
TRBJ2-1	TRBV13	NA	TRBD1	CASSSAGGPHNEQFF	TGTGCCAGCAGCTCCGCAGGGGGCCCCCACAATGAGCAGTTCTTC
TRBJ1-2	TRBV9	many	TRBD1	CASSVEGTGWDGYTF	TGTGCCAGCAGCGTAGAGGGGACAGGGTGGGATGGCTACACCTTC
TRBJ1-4	TRBV2	NA	TRBD1	CAIQGARLQKLFF	TGTGCCATTCAGGGGGCGCGGTTACAAAAACTGTTTTTT
TRBJ2-7	TRBV12-3/TRBV12-4	NA	NA	CASSLDRRYGQYF	TGTGCCAGCAGTTTAGATCGGAGGTATGGGCAGTACTTC
TRBJ1-5	TRBV30	NA	NA	CAWSVQVNQPQHF	TGTGCCTGGAGTGTCCAGGTCAATCAGCCCCAGCATTTT
TRBJ1-1	TRBV5-1	NA	TRBD1	CASSWGTGRNTEAFF	TGCGCCAGCAGCTGGGGGACAGGCAGGAACACTGAAGCTTTCTTT
TRBJ2-3	TRBV18	NA	NA	CASSPASRTDTQYF	TGTGCCAGCTCACCGGCATCCCGCACAGATACGCAGTATTTT
TRBJ2-7	TRBV7-6	NA	TRBD2	CASSSGSGSSPYEQYF	TGTGCCAGCAGCTCGGGTAGCGGGAGCTCTCCCTACGAGCAGTACTTC
TRBJ1-2	TRBV10-3	NA	NA	CANSQGNYGYTF	TGTGCCAACTCGCAGGGCAACTATGGCTACACCTTC
TRBJ2-1	TRBV28	NA	TRBD2	CAHRASGGHEQFF	TGTGCACACAGGGCTAGCGGGGGTCATGAGCAGTTCTTC
TRBJ1-6	TRBV7-3	few	NA	CASSPGTINSPLHF	TGTGCCAGCAGCCCGGGGACAATCAATTCACCCCTCCACTTT
TRBJ2-2	TRBV7-8	NA	TRBD2	CASSPRTSGIGGELFF	TGTGCCAGCAGCCCCCGGACTAGCGGGATCGGCGGGGAGCTGTTTTTT
TRBJ1-2	TRBV6-5	NA	NA	CASSPQGSLAGGYTF	TGTGCCAGCAGCCCCCAGGGAAGTTTAGCAGGTGGCTACACCTTC
TRBJ1-2	TRBV28	few	TRBD1	CASSFGQGVSNYGYTF	TGTGCCAGCAGTTTCGGACAGGGGGTATCTAACTATGGCTACACCTTC
TRBJ1-2	TRBV5-4	NA	TRBD1	CASSLEGTGANGYTF	TGTGCCAGCAGCTTGGAGGGGACAGGGGCTAATGGCTACACCTTC
TRBJ2-1	TRBV4-1	NA	TRBD2	CASSRALAVSSYNEQFF	TGCGCCAGCAGCCGAGCCCTAGCGGTCAGCTCCTACAATGAGCAGTTCTTC
TRBJ2-2	TRBV29-1	NA	TRBD1	CSVGTGGGRELFF	TGCAGCGTAGGGACAGGGGGGGGTCGGGAGCTGTTTTTT
TRBJ1-2	TRBV29-1	NA	NA	CSAQEGSYGYTF	TGCAGCGCCCAGGAGGGATCGTATGGCTACACCTTC
TRBJ1-1	TRBV18	NA	NA	CASSPLGDTEAFF	TGTGCCAGCTCACCATTAGGGGACACTGAAGCTTTCTTT
TRBJ2-1	TRBV15	NA	NA	CATSTRVNEQFF	TGTGCCACCAGCACCAGGGTGAATGAGCAGTTCTTC
TRBJ2-7	TRBV10-3	NA	TRBD1	CAISVGQGYEQYF	TGTGCCATCAGTGTAGGACAGGGCTACGAGCAGTACTTC
TRBJ1-1	TRBV18	NA	NA	CASSPQVGRYRGAFF	TGTGCCAGCTCACCACAGGTTGGGAGGTATCGAGGAGCTTTCTTT